This T cell receptor beta chain is from a study of cytomegalovirus exposure and HLA in healthy donors. Looking at the study overall: Earlier findings included 117 million unique TCR beta sequences obtained from about 180 million T cells. The study, taken as a whole, reports: In a later analysis, compared with equally common non-associated chains, HLA-associated beta chains were more expanded. Segments of the TCR beta V type were, in most cases, productive about 90% or about 30% of the time in an earlier analysis.

As to this clone: Antigen: not known.

Germline trimming cut 3 bases from V and 6 bases from J; bases unmatched to any gene: 11. The CDR3 runs to 15 residues. Germline V lookup: CDR1 GTSNPN, CDR2 SVGIG (reference sequence). Primers for the PCR totalled 60 Vbeta and 13 Jbeta. The repertoire was sequenced with immunoSEQ multiplex PCR; TCRdb's copy has only in-frame clones and lacks some. The sample records about 190,000 clones, more than 60% being singletons. The TCR was taken from a woman in her twenties or thirties in good health and CMV-seropositive. The specimen was PBMCs. The J gene is TRBJ2-1, the V gene TRBV30; the match to TRBD2 covers 7 bases. This CDR3 reads CAWSRGLADGNEQFF. CDR3 nucleotides: TGTGCCTGGAGCCGCGGGCTAGCGGACGGCAATGAGCAGTTCTTC.